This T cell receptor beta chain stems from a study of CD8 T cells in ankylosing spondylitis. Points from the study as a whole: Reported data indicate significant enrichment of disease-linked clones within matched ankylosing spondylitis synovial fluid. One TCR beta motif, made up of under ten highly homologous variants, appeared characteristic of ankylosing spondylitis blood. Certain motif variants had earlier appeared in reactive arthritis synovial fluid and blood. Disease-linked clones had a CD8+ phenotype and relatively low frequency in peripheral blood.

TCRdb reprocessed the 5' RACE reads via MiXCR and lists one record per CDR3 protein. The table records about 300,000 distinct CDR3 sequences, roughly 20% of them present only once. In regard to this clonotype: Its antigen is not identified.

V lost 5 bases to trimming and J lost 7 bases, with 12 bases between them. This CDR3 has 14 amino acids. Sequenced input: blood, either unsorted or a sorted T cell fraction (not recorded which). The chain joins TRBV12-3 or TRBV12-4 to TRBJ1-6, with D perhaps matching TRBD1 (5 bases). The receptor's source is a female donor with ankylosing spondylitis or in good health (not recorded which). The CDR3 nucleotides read TGTGCCAGCAGTGGGGGACGGGTAAATTCACCCCTCCACTTT. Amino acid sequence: CASSGGRVNSPLHF.